Only a few counts were recorded for the clone carrying this T cell receptor beta chain. Its antigen is as yet unknown. These data are taken from a study of T cells after yellow fever vaccination. For the study at large: Fractions of low cell number were prepared using SMART-Seq v4 Ultra Low Input.

UMIs and a universal primer site were added when TCR cDNA was made by 5'RACE template switching. One entry per CDR3 protein, called by TCRdb with MiXCR from the 5' RACE reads. The sample lists hundreds of thousands of distinct CDR3 sequences; 12% were seen once. Study outcomes and limitations: The presence of abundant clonotypes contaminating from the bulk population was possible in FACS-sorted repertoires. Booster sampling recovered most clones from primary vaccination (nearly 98% CD4, around 88% CD8).

With 5 bases clipped from V and 2 bases from J, the junction kept 6 bases outside the gene matches. This CDR3 contains 15 residues. Germline loops: CDR1 KGHSH, CDR2 LQKENI. The sequence came from a man aged 25 to 45 who received the YFV17D yellow fever vaccine. The rearrangement uses TRBV18 and TRBJ1-3, with 7 positions matching TRBD1. Specimen: PBMCs, collected on the day of the yellow fever booster vaccination. Here the CDR3 reads CASSSDRVPGNTIYF. In nucleotides, the CDR3 is TGTGCCAGCTCATCCGACAGGGTCCCTGGAAACACCATATATTTT.